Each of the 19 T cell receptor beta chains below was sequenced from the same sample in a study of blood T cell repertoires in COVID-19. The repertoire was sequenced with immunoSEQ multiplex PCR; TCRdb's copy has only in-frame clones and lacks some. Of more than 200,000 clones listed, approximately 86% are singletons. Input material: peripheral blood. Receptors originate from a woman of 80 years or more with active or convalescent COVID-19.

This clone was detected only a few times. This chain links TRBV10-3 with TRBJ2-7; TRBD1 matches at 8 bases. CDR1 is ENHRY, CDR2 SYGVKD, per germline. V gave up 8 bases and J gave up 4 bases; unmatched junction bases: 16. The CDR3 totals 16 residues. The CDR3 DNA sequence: TGTGCCATCGGGGTGACCGAGGACAGGGACGGGTACGAGCAGTACTTC. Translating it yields CAIGVTEDRDGYEQYF.

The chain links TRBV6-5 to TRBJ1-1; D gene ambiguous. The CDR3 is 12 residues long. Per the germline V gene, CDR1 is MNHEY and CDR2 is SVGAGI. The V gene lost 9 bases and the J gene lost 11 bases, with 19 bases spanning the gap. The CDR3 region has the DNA TGTGCCAGTTCCCGGGGTAGGGAAGAGGCTTTCTTT. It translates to CASSRGREEAFF.

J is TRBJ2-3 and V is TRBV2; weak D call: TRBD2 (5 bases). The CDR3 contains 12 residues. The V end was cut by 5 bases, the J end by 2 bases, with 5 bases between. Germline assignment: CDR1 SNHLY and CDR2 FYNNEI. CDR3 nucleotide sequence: TGTGCCAGCAGTCGGGACACAGATACGCAGTATTTT. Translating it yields CASSRDTDTQYF.

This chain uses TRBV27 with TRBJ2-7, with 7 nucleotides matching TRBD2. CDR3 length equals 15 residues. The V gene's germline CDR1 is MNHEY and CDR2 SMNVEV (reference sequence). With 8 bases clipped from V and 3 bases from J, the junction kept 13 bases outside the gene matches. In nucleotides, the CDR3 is TGTGCCAGCCTCTCCTGGGGAGGGCTCCACTACGAGCAGTACTTC. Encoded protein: CASLSWGGLHYEQYF.

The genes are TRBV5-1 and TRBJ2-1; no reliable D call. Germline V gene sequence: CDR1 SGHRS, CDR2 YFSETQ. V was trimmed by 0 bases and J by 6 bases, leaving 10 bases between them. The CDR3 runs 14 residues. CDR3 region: CASSLDSLPNEQFF. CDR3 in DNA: TGCGCCAGCAGCTTGGACTCTCTCCCCAATGAGCAGTTCTTC. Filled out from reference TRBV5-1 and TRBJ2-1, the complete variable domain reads KAGVTQTPRYLIKTRGQQVTLSCSPISGHRSVSWYQQTPGQGLQFLFEYFSETQRNKGNFPGRFSGRQFSNSRSEMNVSTLELGDSALYLCASSLDSLPNEQFFGPGTRLTVL.

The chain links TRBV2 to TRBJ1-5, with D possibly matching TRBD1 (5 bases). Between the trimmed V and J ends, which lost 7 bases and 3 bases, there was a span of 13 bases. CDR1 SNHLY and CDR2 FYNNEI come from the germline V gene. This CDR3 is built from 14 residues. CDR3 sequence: CASKVARVNQPQHF. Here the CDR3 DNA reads TGTGCCAGCAAGGTGGCCAGGGTCAATCAGCCCCAGCATTTT.

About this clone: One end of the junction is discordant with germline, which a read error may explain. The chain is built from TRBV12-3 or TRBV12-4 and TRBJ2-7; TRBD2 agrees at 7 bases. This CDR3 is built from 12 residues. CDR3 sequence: CASSPGGWGLDF. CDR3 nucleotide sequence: TGTGCCAGCAGTCCCGGGGGGTGGGGACTTGACTTC.

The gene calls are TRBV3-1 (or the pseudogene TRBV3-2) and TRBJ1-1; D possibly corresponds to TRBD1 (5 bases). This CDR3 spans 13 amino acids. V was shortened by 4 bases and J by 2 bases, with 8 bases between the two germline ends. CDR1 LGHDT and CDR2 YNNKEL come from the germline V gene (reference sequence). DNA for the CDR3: TGTGCCAGCAGCCCTGACAGTAACACTGAAGCTTTCTTT. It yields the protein CASSPDSNTEAFF.

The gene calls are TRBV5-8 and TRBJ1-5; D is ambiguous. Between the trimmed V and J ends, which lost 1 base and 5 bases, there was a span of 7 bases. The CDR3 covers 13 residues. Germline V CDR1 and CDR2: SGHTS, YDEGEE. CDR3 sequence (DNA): TGTGCCAGCAGCTTGTACAGAGATCAGCCCCAGCATTTT. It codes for CASSLYRDQPQHF.

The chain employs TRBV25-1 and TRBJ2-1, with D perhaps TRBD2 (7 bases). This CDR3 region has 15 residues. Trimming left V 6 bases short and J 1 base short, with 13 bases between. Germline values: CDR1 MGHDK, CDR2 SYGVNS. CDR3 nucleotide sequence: TGTGCCAGCAGACAGGGAGGGGGTTCCTACAATGAGCAGTTCTTC. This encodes CASRQGGGSYNEQFF.

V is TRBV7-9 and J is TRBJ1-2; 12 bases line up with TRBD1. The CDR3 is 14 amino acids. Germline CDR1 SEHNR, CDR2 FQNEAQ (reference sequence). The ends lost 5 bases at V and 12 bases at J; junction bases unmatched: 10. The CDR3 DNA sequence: TGTGCCAGCAGCGCACAGCAGGGACAGGGGGCGAACACCTTC. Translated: CASSAQQGQGANTF.

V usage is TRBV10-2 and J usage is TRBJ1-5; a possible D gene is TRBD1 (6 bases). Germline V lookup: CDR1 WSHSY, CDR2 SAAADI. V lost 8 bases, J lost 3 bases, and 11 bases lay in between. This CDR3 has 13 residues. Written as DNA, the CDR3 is TGCGCCAGCCAAACAGGGTACAATCAGCCCCAGCATTTT. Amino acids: CASQTGYNQPQHF.

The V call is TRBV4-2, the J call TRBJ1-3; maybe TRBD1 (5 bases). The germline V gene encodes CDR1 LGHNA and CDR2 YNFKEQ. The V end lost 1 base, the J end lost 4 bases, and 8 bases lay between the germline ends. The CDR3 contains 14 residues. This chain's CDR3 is CASSQGRGGNTIYF. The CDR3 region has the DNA TGTGCCAGCAGCCAAGGACGGGGGGGAAACACCATATATTTT.

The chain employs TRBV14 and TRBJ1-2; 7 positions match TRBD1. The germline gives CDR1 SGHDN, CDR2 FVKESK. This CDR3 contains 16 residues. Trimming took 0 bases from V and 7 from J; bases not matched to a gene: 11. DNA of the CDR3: TGTGCCAGCAGCCAAGAAACGACAGGGTTCGCGGCTGGCTACACCTTC. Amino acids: CASSQETTGFAAGYTF.

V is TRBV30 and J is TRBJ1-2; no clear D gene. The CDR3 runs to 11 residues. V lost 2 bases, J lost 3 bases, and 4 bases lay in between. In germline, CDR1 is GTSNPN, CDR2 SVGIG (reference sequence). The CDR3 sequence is CAWSLDYGYTF. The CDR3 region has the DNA TGTGCCTGGAGTCTCGACTATGGCTACACCTTC.

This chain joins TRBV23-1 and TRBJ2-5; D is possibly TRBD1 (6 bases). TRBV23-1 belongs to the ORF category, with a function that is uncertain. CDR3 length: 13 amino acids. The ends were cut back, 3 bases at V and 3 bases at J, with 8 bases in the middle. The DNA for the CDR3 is TGCGCCAGCAGTCAGGGGGCAGAAGAGACCCAGTACTTC. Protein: CASSQGAEETQYF.

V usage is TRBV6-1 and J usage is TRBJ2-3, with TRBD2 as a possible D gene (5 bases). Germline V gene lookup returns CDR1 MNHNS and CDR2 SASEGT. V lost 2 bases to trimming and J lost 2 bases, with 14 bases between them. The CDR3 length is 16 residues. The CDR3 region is CASSEFGGLPTDTQYF. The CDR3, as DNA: TGTGCCAGCAGTGAATTCGGCGGGCTGCCCACAGATACGCAGTATTTT.

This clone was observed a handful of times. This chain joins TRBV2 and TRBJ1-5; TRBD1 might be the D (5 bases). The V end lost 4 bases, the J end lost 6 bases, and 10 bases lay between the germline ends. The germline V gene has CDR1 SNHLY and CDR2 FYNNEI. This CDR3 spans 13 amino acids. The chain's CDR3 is CASSVGGGQPQHF. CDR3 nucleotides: TGTGCCAGCAGTGTCGGGGGGGGTCAGCCCCAGCATTTT.

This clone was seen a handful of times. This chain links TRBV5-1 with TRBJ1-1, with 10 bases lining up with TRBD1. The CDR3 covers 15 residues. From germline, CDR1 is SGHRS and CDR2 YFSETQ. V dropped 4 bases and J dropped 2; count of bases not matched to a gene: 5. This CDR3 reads CASSLRTGGNTEAFF. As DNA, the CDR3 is TGCGCCAGCAGCCTGCGGACAGGGGGTAACACTGAAGCTTTCTTT.